These 22 T cell receptor beta chains were all obtained from the same sample, sequenced in a study of blood T cell repertoires in COVID-19. Sequenced by immunoSEQ multiplex PCR; TCRdb stores in-frame clones only, minus some. The table has about 160,000 clones, approximately 84% seen once. Specimen: PBMCs or T cells enriched from blood (not recorded which). The receptors shown here come from a woman between 50 and 59 years old who had recovered from COVID-19.

The gene calls are TRBV29-1 and TRBJ1-1; no firm D call. The CDR3 loop spans 11 amino acids. Germline loops: CDR1 SQVTM, CDR2 ANQGSEA. V shed 4 bases and J shed 6 bases, with 9 bases lying between them. The CDR3 DNA follows: TGCAGCGTTGGGTCGGTCCCTGAAGCTTTCTTT. This gives the protein CSVGSVPEAFF.

This chain joins TRBV14 and TRBJ2-5; TRBD2 aligns across 10 bases. The germline V gene has CDR1 SGHDN and CDR2 FVKESK. This CDR3 is built from 14 residues. V dropped 6 bases and J dropped 4; count of bases not matched to a gene: 5. The CDR3 sequence is CASRLAGSGETQYF. The CDR3 DNA sequence: TGTGCCAGCAGACTAGCGGGGAGTGGAGAGACCCAGTACTTC.

The chain joins TRBV5-1 to TRBJ1-3; 7 positions agree with TRBD1. The CDR3 is 16 residues long. Trimming took 4 bases from V and 0 from J; bases not matched to a gene: 7. CDR1 SGHRS and CDR2 YFSETQ come from the germline V gene. The CDR3 bases are TGCGCCAGCAGCCTGGGGGACAGCAGCTCTGGAAACACCATATATTTT. As protein: CASSLGDSSSGNTIYF.

V gene TRBV28 combines with J gene TRBJ2-4, with D tentatively TRBD2 (5 bases). The V end lost 3 bases, the J end lost 1 base, and 25 bases lay between the germline ends. The CDR3 is 20 residues long. Germline-derived CDR1 and CDR2 are MDHEN and SYDVKM. The CDR3 nucleotides read TGTGCCAGCAGTTTGGCGCTGTGGAAATCGGGTAGGGAGGCCAAAAACATTCAGTACTTC. It codes for CASSLALWKSGREAKNIQYF.

The rearrangement joins TRBV19 to TRBJ1-5; D gene unclear. From germline, CDR1 is LNHDA and CDR2 SQIVND (reference sequence). The CDR3 sequence is 16 residues long. The ends were cut back, 4 bases at V and 7 bases at J, with 20 bases in the middle. In DNA form, the CDR3 reads TGTGCCAGTAGTAGGGAAGCGGGTCCCCGAGGACAGCCCCAGCATTTT. This codes for CASSREAGPRGQPQHF.

This rearrangement joins TRBV7-2 to TRBJ1-1; D uncertain. The germline V gene encodes CDR1 SGHTA and CDR2 FQGNSA. This CDR3 region has 13 residues. The V end was cut by 3 bases, the J end by 6 bases, with 11 bases between. CDR3 region: CASSFSVVAEAFF. The CDR3 nucleotides read TGTGCCAGCAGCTTCAGTGTTGTTGCTGAAGCTTTCTTT.

The chain employs TRBV28 and TRBJ1-6; D is uncertain. This CDR3 has 13 residues. The ends were cut back, 4 bases at V and 7 bases at J, with 8 bases in the middle. Germline lookup yields CDR1 MDHEN and CDR2 SYDVKM. CDR3 coding DNA: TGTGCCAGCAGTTATGGGAGAAATTCACCCCTCCACTTT. Translated: CASSYGRNSPLHF.

CDR3 sequence (DNA): TGTGCCAGCAGTGTGAAGCCTAGCGGGAGCGTAACTAGCACAGATACGCAGTATTTT. It encodes CASSVKPSGSVTSTDTQYF. The chain is built from TRBV2 and TRBJ2-3; 10 nucleotides align to TRBD2. Looked up from germline, CDR1 is SNHLY and CDR2 is FYNNEI. The J segment lost 0 bases and the V segment lost 4 bases, leaving 13 bases of the junction unmatched. There are 19 residues in the CDR3.

This rearrangement joins TRBV29-1 to TRBJ2-1; D is possibly TRBD1 (6 bases). This CDR3 spans 15 amino acids. CDR1 SQVTM and CDR2 ANQGSEA come from the germline V gene. V lost 6 bases and J 9 bases, leaving 24 bases between the germline ends. The CDR3 region has the DNA TGCAGCGTCCCTCCTTTAGGGGGAGAGGGTGGTGAGCAGTTCTTC. This gives the protein CSVPPLGGEGGEQFF.

The rearrangement joins TRBV18 to TRBJ1-1; no clear D gene. Germline V gives CDR1 KGHSH, CDR2 LQKENI. The CDR3 has 16 amino acids. The V gene lost 3 bases and the J gene lost 1 base, with 15 bases spanning the gap. DNA of the CDR3: TGTGCCAGCTCACCCTCAGTAGGAGGGTCGAACACTGAAGCTTTCTTT. Protein product: CASSPSVGGSNTEAFF.

J is TRBJ2-7 and V is TRBV27; 13 bases are shared with TRBD2. V lost 6 bases, J lost 2 bases, and 1 base stayed unmatched. The CDR3 is made up of 14 amino acids. Germline V CDR1 and CDR2: MNHEY, SMNVEV (reference sequence). CDR3 DNA: TGTGCCAGCAGACTAGCGGGAGGGCCCTACGAGCAGTACTTC. Residues: CASRLAGGPYEQYF.

Only a few counts were recorded for this clone. The chain links TRBV28 to TRBJ2-2; possibly TRBD2 for D (5 bases). There are 14 residues in the CDR3. Trimming shortened V by 7 bases and J by 7 bases, and 16 bases separated the two germline ends. The germline V gene encodes CDR1 MDHEN and CDR2 SYDVKM. CDR3 bases: TGTGCCAGCACCCTCAATCCCGAGGGCGGGGAGCTGTTTTTT. Translation: CASTLNPEGGELFF.

This chain links TRBV19 with TRBJ1-1; weak D call: TRBD1 (5 bases). The germline CDR1 and CDR2 sequences are LNHDA and SQIVND (reference sequence). The CDR3 loop spans 16 amino acids. V was pared by 6 bases and J by 1 base, with 18 bases between. CDR3 bases: TGTGCCAGTAGACCTTCGCTGCAGGGCCCGAACACTGAAGCTTTCTTT. Protein: CASRPSLQGPNTEAFF. Drawing the rest from reference TRBV19 and TRBJ1-1, the complete variable domain is DGGITQSPKYLFRKEGQNVTLSCEQNLNHDAMYWYRQDPGQGLRLIYYSQIVNDFQKGDIAEGYSVSREKKESFPLTVTSAQKNPTAFYLCASRPSLQGPNTEAFFGQGTRLTVV.

This chain connects TRBV19 to TRBJ1-5; tentatively, D is TRBD1 (5 bases). The CDR3 consists of 17 residues. The V end lost 1 base, the J end lost 6 bases, and 19 bases lay between the germline ends. Looked up from germline, CDR1 is LNHDA and CDR2 is SQIVND (reference sequence). CDR3 nucleotides: TGTGCCAGTAGTATAGCCCCAGGCAGGGAGGGGACTCAGCCCCAGCATTTT. It encodes CASSIAPGREGTQPQHF. Full variable domain (rest looked up from reference TRBV19 and TRBJ1-5): DGGITQSPKYLFRKEGQNVTLSCEQNLNHDAMYWYRQDPGQGLRLIYYSQIVNDFQKGDIAEGYSVSREKKESFPLTVTSAQKNPTAFYLCASSIAPGREGTQPQHFGDGTRLSIL.

The chain uses TRBV7-9 and TRBJ2-1; 14 bases line up with TRBD2. The CDR3 is made up of 16 amino acids. Germline V gene sequence: CDR1 SEHNR, CDR2 FQNEAQ (reference sequence). The V gene end was trimmed by 5 bases and the J gene end by 5 bases; junction bases not matched to a gene: 5. CDR3 protein: CASSLGLAGADNEQFF. The CDR3 DNA reads as TGTGCCAGCAGCCTGGGACTAGCGGGAGCCGACAATGAGCAGTTCTTC.

The rearrangement uses TRBV3-1 (or the pseudogene TRBV3-2) and TRBJ2-1; maybe TRBD2 (6 bases). V was clipped by 4 bases and J by 5 bases, with 21 bases between them. CDR3 length: 17 amino acids. Germline values: CDR1 LGHDT, CDR2 YNNKEL (reference sequence). The CDR3 sequence is CASSLLSRREFHNEQFF. The CDR3 DNA follows: TGTGCCAGCAGCCTTCTCTCCCGGAGGGAATTCCACAATGAGCAGTTCTTC.

The genes are TRBV24-1 and TRBJ2-1, with 12 positions matching TRBD2. The CDR3 contains 15 residues. Germline CDR1 reads KGHDR; CDR2 reads SFDVKD. After removal of 9 bases from V and 10 bases from J, the junction contained 12 bases not matched to a gene. Here the CDR3 reads CATGTSGWGKVEQFF. The DNA for the CDR3 is TGTGCCACCGGGACTAGCGGGTGGGGCAAGGTCGAGCAGTTCTTC.

V and J are TRBV5-1 and TRBJ2-1; 15 nucleotides agree with TRBD2. The germline V gene encodes CDR1 SGHRS and CDR2 YFSETQ. The CDR3 length is 18 residues. Losses at the gene ends were 2 bases for V and 3 bases for J; bases not matched to a gene: 6. Here the CDR3 DNA reads TGCGCCAGCAGCTTAGGACTAGCGGGAGGGCCCCACTACAATGAGCAGTTCTTC. Translation: CASSLGLAGGPHYNEQFF.

This clone was seen only once. The chain joins TRBV6-2 or TRBV6-3 to TRBJ2-7; 9 nucleotides align to TRBD2. The CDR3 has 16 residues. CDR1 is MNHEY, CDR2 SVGEGT, per germline. J was trimmed by 5 bases and V by 5 bases; bases with no gene match: 13. DNA of the CDR3: TGTGCCAGCAGTGCCGGACGCGGGACTAGCATCGACGAGCAGTACTTC. As protein: CASSAGRGTSIDEQYF.

The V call is TRBV12-5, the J call TRBJ2-1, with TRBD2 identical over 7 bases. The V gene's germline CDR1 is LGHNT and CDR2 FRNRAP. V was pared by 0 bases and J by 5 bases, with 16 bases of the junction left unmatched. This CDR3 region has 19 residues. The CDR3 protein is CASGLVTNLREVSNNEQFF. The CDR3 DNA is TGTGCTAGTGGTTTGGTAACCAATCTCCGGGAGGTATCAAACAATGAGCAGTTCTTC.

This chain uses TRBV18 with TRBJ1-3; D might be TRBD1 (5 bases). Germline V gives CDR1 KGHSH, CDR2 LQKENI. V was cut by 5 bases and J by 1 base, with 12 bases left in between. The CDR3 extends over 15 amino acids. The CDR3 sequence: CASSFSQGSGNTIYF. DNA of the CDR3: TGTGCCAGCTCATTCAGCCAGGGTTCTGGAAACACCATATATTTT.

This chain connects TRBV30 to TRBJ1-1; D unclear. Trimming pared 2 bases from V and 6 bases from J, leaving 13 bases between. The CDR3 sequence is 13 residues long. Germline CDR1 GTSNPN, CDR2 SVGIG (reference sequence). CDR3 amino acids: CAWSPPFSSEAFF. Here the CDR3 DNA reads TGTGCCTGGAGTCCCCCGTTTAGCTCTGAAGCTTTCTTT. The full variable domain, completed using reference TRBV30 and TRBJ1-1, is SQTIHQWPATLVQPVGSPLSLECTVEGTSNPNLYWYRQAAGRGLQLLFYSVGIGQISSEVPQNLSASRPQDRQFILSSKKLLLSDSGFYLCAWSPPFSSEAFFGQGTRLTVV.